This TCR beta chain was obtained from a study of blood T cell repertoires in COVID-19 (dated by TCRdb to about 2020). Study-wide context: Samples from collaborators originated in the United States, Italy and Spain and spanned both the acute and convalescent phases of COVID-19. The prospective study material was composed of cDNA or gDNA derived from T cells, B-cell-depleted T cells, or PBMCs. The dataset comprised deeply sampled blood TCRbeta repertoires from subjects exposed to, actively infected with, or recovered from COVID-19. The repertoires were released in a freely available public database intended as a resource for research on the immune response to SARS-CoV-2. The samples were drawn from the first 160 participants of the ongoing ImmuneRACE study and from under 1,500 subjects provided by 6 global collaborators. A de-identified subject ID, COVID-19 status, age in years and sex were almost always included in the sample metadata. HLA class I and class II types, where available, came from metadata supplied by the sample provider rather than from assay-based typing. On the study overall, not on this receptor specifically: Clinical and demographic metadata were provided uncurated, with the amount varying by source and participant.

Notes on this clone: The antigen it recognizes is unknown. No base quality values were provided; no much bigger clone lies one nucleotide off.

The collaborating institutions used their own protocols to collect whole blood in K2EDTA tubes. For TCRbeta analysis, collaborators shipped samples in one of three forms: frozen whole blood, isolated PBMCs, or DNA extracted from either of those sample types. CDR1 and CDR2 are drawn from the germline V gene: ENHRY, SYGVKD. V was cut back by 8 bases and J by 0 bases, leaving a gap of 18 bases between them. The CDR3 numbers 16 residues from cysteine through phenylalanine. The CDR3 DNA has 48 bases and is translated from base 1. TCRbeta CDR3 regions were amplified from genomic DNA by means of the immunoSEQ Assay, a bias-controlled multiplex PCR. From the authors' description of their analysis: The number of nucleated cells in each sample was estimated from the amplification of reference gene primers within the assay. Sequence reads were collapsed and filtered to measure the absolute abundance of every unique TCRbeta CDR3 rearrangement. For each sample, productive Simpson clonality was calculated as the square root of Simpson's diversity index over productive rearrangements. TCRdb re-hosts the immuneACCESS table, in-frame sequences only. Its copies lack some clones; in the studies checked, an unresolved V gene accounts for under half of them, and the cause for the rest is not known. The D gene and trimming were derived from the DNA, and the V and J assignments and clone size from that table. Across this sample there are about 55,000 clones, with about four fifths seen only once. Clones ranked in the top ten supply 5.5% to 7% of the sample.

The clonotype comes from a human donor in a cohort sampled during active or convalescent COVID-19. The sample was peripheral blood. The chain uses TRBV10-3 and TRBJ2-3; possibly the D gene is TRBD2, per 6 matching bases. DNA sequence: TGTGCCATCGGATGGGGCGGGGAGGTTAGCACAGATACGCAGTATTTT. The translation is CAIGWGGEVSTDTQYF.